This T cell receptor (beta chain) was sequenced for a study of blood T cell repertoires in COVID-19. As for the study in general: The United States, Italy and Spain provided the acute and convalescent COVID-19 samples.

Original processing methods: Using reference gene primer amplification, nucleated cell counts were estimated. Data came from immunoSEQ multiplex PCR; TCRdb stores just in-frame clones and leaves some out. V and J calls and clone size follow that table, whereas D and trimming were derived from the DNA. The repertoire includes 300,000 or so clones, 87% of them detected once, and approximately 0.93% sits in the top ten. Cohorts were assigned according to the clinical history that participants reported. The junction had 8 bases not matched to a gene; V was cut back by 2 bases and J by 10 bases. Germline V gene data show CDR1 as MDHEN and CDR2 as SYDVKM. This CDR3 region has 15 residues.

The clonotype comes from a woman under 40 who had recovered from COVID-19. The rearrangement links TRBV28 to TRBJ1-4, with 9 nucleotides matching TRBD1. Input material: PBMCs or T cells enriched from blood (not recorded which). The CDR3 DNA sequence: TGTGCCAGCAGTTTAGATAACAGGGGGCTTGGAAAACTGTTTTTT. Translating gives CASSLDNRGLGKLFF.